This TCR beta chain was found in a study of beta chain features in type 1 diabetes. Study-wide results and limits: For Type 1 diabetes patients, all four CD4+ subsets carried TCRB CDR3s that were moderately but significantly shorter. A PCR bias possibly favoring shorter templates would apply equally to patients and controls.

Germline V gene data show CDR1 as SEHNR and CDR2 as FQNEAQ (reference sequence). The CDR3 runs to 14 residues. V lost 5 bases, J lost 7 bases, and 15 bases lay in between. All of the isolated RNA was reverse transcribed, so expressed TCRB transcripts were sequenced. Using immunoSEQ multiplex PCR, the repertoire was profiled, and TCRdb retains in-frame clones only, with some absent. This table has around 140,000 clones, 10% to 15% appearing once. Of note for this clone: Its antigen is as yet unknown.

This sequence joins TRBV7-9 and TRBJ1-5; D possibly corresponds to TRBD1 (6 bases). Sequenced sample: central memory CD4+ T cells from blood. This TCR derives from a man younger than 30 with type 1 diabetes. As DNA, the CDR3 is TGTGCCAGCAGCCACCCAGGGGAGGGGCAGCCCCAGCATTTT. It is translated as CASSHPGEGQPQHF.